This is a list of T cell receptor beta chains from one sample in a study of T cells in Graves' hyperthyroidism and ophthalmopathy. One entry per CDR3 protein results from TCRdb running MiXCR on the multiplex PCR reads. This repertoire shows a few hundred thousand distinct CDR3 sequences, about 14% found once; its top ten account for roughly 6.2%. Sequencing was done on a sample of blood. These TCRs come from a woman in her twenties or thirties with Graves' hyperthyroidism that later progressed to Graves' ophthalmopathy. The CDR3 runs from the conserved cysteine through the conserved F or W. D genes are given only for firm matches. The size field is filled for only some rows; it gives once, few, many or a size class.

d_call	clone_size	cdr3_length	v_call	j_call	cdr3_nt	cdr3_aa
NA	few	15	TRBV6-6	TRBJ2-2	TGTGCCAGCAGTTACTCATTACTTAACACCGGGGAGCTGTTTTTT	CASSYSLLNTGELFF
NA	many	15	TRBV29-1	TRBJ2-1	TGCAGCGTTGAGGGGCAGGGGACCTCCTACAATGAGCAGTTCTTC	CSVEGQGTSYNEQFF
NA	many	15	TRBV2	TRBJ1-1	TGTGCCAGCAGGGAATCCCAGACAGTGAACACTGAAGCTTTCTTT	CASRESQTVNTEAFF
NA	NA	15	TRBV28	TRBJ2-7	TGTGCCAGCAGTTTAGGGGGGCGCTTAGGCTACGAGCAGTACTTC	CASSLGGRLGYEQYF
NA	many	14	TRBV28	TRBJ1-1	TGTGCCAGCGCCAAGACAGCGACGCATTTTGAAGCTTTCTTT	CASAKTATHFEAFF
NA	many	16	TRBV30	TRBJ2-2	TGTGCCTGGAGAGCAACCGGGACTCCGAACTCCGGGGAGCTGTTTTTT	CAWRATGTPNSGELFF
NA	NA	16	TRBV6-1	TRBJ1-6	TGTGCCAGCAGTGCGGGACGGAGCTCCTATAATTCACCCCTCCACTTT	CASSAGRSSYNSPLHF
NA	many	15	TRBV29-1	TRBJ2-1	TGCAGCGTCGAAAGCGGTGGGAGGTCCTACAATGAGCAGTTCTTC	CSVESGGRSYNEQFF
TRBD2	many	13	TRBV5-1	TRBJ2-3	TGCGCCAGCATGGCGGGAGGGCCAGATACGCAGTATTTT	CASMAGGPDTQYF
NA	many	13	TRBV30	TRBJ1-2	TGTGCCTGGAGTCGTCAGGGGTACTATGGCTACACCTTC	CAWSRQGYYGYTF
NA	many	18	TRBV24-1	TRBJ2-3	TGTGCCACCAGTGATTGGGAGCGAGAAGACCGGAACACAGATACGCAGTATTTT	CATSDWEREDRNTDTQYF
NA	many	14	TRBV11-2	TRBJ2-1	TGTGCCAGCAGCTTAACAGGCAGGGTGAATGAGCAGTTCTTC	CASSLTGRVNEQFF
NA	NA	13	TRBV6-2/TRBV6-3	TRBJ1-2	TGTGCCAGCAGGGCACAGGTTAACTATGGCTACACCTTC	CASRAQVNYGYTF
NA	many	12	TRBV7-9	TRBJ2-2	TGTGCCAGCAGCTCCTTCTTGAGGGAGCTGTTTTTT	CASSSFLRELFF
TRBD1	NA	14	TRBV6-1	TRBJ2-2	TGTGCCAGCAGTGGGGACAGGGTAACCGGGGAGCTGTTTTTT	CASSGDRVTGELFF
NA	many	15	TRBV7-2	TRBJ2-2	TGTGCCAGCAGCTTAGTTGGGACGAACACCGGGGAGCTGTTTTTT	CASSLVGTNTGELFF
TRBD1	few	16	TRBV24-1	TRBJ1-5	TGTGCCACCAGTGACTCGGGACAGGGGATTTATCAGCCCCAGCATTTT	CATSDSGQGIYQPQHF
NA	NA	14	TRBV14	TRBJ2-3	TGTGCCAGCAGCCGATACGGGGGTACAGATACGCAGTATTTT	CASSRYGGTDTQYF
NA	NA	14	TRBV19	TRBJ2-1	TGTGCCAGTAGTTTGGGACCCGTTGGGCCTGAGCAGTTCTTC	CASSLGPVGPEQFF
NA	many	11	TRBV29-1	TRBJ2-7	TGCAGCGTTGCGGCAGCTAACGAGCAGTACTTC	CSVAAANEQYF
TRBD1	few	18	TRBV4-1	TRBJ2-6	TGCGCCAGCAGCCATCTGGGGACAGGAAAAAATGGGGCCAACGTCCTGACTTTC	CASSHLGTGKNGANVLTF
TRBD2	few	13	TRBV5-6	TRBJ2-1	TGTGCCAGCAGCCCGCGGGGGTGGAATGAGCAGTTCTTC	CASSPRGWNEQFF
NA	many	15	TRBV19	TRBJ2-1	TGTGCCAGTAGTATAAGGGGGAGGGCGGACAATGAGCAGTTCTTC	CASSIRGRADNEQFF
TRBD2	many	15	TRBV27	TRBJ2-1	TGTGCCAGCAGTATTAGCGGGATTGGGGAAGGTGAGCAGTTCTTC	CASSISGIGEGEQFF
TRBD1	few	15	TRBV19	TRBJ2-2	TGTGCCAGTAGTAAAGGACAGGGTTGGGCCGGGGAGCTGTTTTTT	CASSKGQGWAGELFF
TRBD1	many	14	TRBV3-1	TRBJ1-4	TGTGCCAGCAGCCAGGAGACAGGGGGCAGGAAACTGTTTTTT	CASSQETGGRKLFF
TRBD2	NA	17	TRBV10-3	TRBJ2-7	TGTGCCACCTCTGCTGGACTAGCGGGAGGGCTTCCCTACGAGCAGTACTTC	CATSAGLAGGLPYEQYF
NA	few	18	TRBV4-1	TRBJ2-5	TGCGCCAGCAGCCACCAGCCGGGCCTGGGGAGCAATTGGGAGACCCAGTACTTC	CASSHQPGLGSNWETQYF
NA	many	13	TRBV28	TRBJ1-2	TGTGCCAGCAGTACGGCGGGGAGCTATGGCTACACCTTC	CASSTAGSYGYTF
TRBD2	NA	22	TRBV5-1	TRBJ2-7	TGCGCCAGCAGCTTTTTCCTTCCTGCCGGGACTAGCGGGAGGCCTAATACCTACGAGCAGTACTTC	CASSFFLPAGTSGRPNTYEQYF
NA	few	13	TRBV28	TRBJ2-4	TGTGCCAGCAGTTTGACGGCCGAAAACATTCAGTACTTC	CASSLTAENIQYF
TRBD2	many	17	TRBV27	TRBJ2-7	TGTGCCAGCAGCCTACAAAACGCGGGGGTTAGCTCCTACGAGCAGTACTTC	CASSLQNAGVSSYEQYF
NA	many	15	TRBV5-6	TRBJ1-2	TGTGCCAGCAGCTTGCGATTTCATCTGATCTATGGCTACACCTTC	CASSLRFHLIYGYTF
NA	many	15	TRBV7-2	TRBJ2-2	TGTGCCAGCAGCTTCACTAGCTCTAACACCGGGGAGCTGTTTTTT	CASSFTSSNTGELFF
NA	many	19	TRBV7-2	TRBJ1-1	TGTGCCAGCAGCTTAGCGCTGGGTAAGCGTGGGGCAATGAACACTGAAGCTTTCTTT	CASSLALGKRGAMNTEAFF
NA	NA	16	TRBV27	TRBJ2-1	TGTGCCAGCAGTTTATCCCCCCGGAGCTCCTACAATGAGCAGTTCTTC	CASSLSPRSSYNEQFF
NA	NA	13	TRBV5-4	TRBJ2-7	TGTGCCAGCAGCCACGTAGAAACCGACGAGCAGTACTTC	CASSHVETDEQYF